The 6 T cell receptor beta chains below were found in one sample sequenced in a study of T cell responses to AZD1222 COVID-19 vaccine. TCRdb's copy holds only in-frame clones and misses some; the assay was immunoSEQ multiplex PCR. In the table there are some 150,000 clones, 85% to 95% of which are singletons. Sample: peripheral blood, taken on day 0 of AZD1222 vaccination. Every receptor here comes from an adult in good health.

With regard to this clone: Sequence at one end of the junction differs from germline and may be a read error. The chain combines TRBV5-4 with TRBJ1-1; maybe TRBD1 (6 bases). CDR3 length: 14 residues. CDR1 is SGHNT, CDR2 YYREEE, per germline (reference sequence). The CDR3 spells CASSLDSSNTEAFF. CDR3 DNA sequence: TGTGCCAGCAGTTTGGACAGTTCGAACACTGAAGCTTTCTTT.

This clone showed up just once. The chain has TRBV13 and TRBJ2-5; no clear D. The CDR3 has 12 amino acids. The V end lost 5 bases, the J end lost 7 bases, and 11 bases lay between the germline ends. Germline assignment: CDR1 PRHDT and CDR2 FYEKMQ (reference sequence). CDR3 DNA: TGTGCCAGCAGCCAGACAATAGGGACCCAGTACTTC. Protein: CASSQTIGTQYF.

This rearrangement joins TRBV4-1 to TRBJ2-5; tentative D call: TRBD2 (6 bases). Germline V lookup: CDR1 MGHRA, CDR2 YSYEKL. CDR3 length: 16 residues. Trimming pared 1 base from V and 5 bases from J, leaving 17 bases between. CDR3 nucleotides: TGCGCCAGCAGCCAAGTACTAGCCGCTTTCTCGGAGACCCAGTACTTC. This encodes CASSQVLAAFSETQYF.

CDR3 nucleotides: TGCGCCAGCAGTTATACCGGGACAGGGGATTTCGGGGAGCTGTTTTTT. Translating gives CASSYTGTGDFGELFF. This chain joins TRBV5-1 and TRBJ2-2, with 10 bases that match TRBD1. CDR1 is SGHRS and CDR2 is YFSETQ in the germline V gene. The CDR3 is 16 residues long. Losses at the gene ends were 5 bases for V and 7 bases for J; bases not matched to a gene: 11. The full variable domain, its missing parts supplied by reference TRBV5-1 and TRBJ2-2, is KAGVTQTPRYLIKTRGQQVTLSCSPISGHRSVSWYQQTPGQGLQFLFEYFSETQRNKGNFPGRFSGRQFSNSRSEMNVSTLELGDSALYLCASSYTGTGDFGELFFGEGSRLTVL.

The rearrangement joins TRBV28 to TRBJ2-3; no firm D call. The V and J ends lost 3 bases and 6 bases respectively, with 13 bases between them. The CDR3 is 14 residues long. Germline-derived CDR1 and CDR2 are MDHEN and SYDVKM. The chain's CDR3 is CASSLSGSGDTQYF. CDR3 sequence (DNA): TGTGCCAGCAGTTTGAGTGGGTCAGGCGATACGCAGTATTTT.

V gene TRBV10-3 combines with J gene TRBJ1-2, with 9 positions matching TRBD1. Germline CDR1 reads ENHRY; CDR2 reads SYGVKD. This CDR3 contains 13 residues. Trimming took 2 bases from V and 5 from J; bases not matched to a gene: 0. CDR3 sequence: CAISEGQGYGYTF. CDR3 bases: TGTGCCATCAGTGAGGGACAGGGGTATGGCTACACCTTC.